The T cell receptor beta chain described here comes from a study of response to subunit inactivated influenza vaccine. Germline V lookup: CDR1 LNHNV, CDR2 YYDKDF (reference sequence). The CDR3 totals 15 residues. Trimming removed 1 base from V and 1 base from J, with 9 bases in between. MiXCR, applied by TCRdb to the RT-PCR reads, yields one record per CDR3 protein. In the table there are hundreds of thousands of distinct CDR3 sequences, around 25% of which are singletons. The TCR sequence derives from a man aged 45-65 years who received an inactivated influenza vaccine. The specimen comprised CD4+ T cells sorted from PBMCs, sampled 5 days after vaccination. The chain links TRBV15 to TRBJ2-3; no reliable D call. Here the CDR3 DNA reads TGTGCCACCAGCAGAGTGACTCCTGGCACAGATACGCAGTATTTT. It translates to CATSRVTPGTDTQYF.